This TCR beta chain was sequenced for a study of long-term antiretroviral therapy in people with HIV. Study outcomes and limitations: CDR3 lengths in HIV samples spanned a narrower range than controls. Despite increasing after ART, diversity remained lower than that of transplant donor controls. Clonal populations expanded prior to ART predominated within the repertoire at all time points.

V lost 0 bases, J lost 12 bases, and 9 bases lay in between. This CDR3 is built from 12 residues. Germline values: CDR1 MNHNY, CDR2 SVGAGI (reference sequence). This clone was seen more than once but under ten times. Antigen unknown. At survey level, the immunoSEQ assay was run in its v3.0 version. Each sample had sequencing targeting about 40,000-55,000 T-cell genomes. TCRdb keeps only in-frame clones here, not all; method: immunoSEQ multiplex PCR. Of some 19,000 clones listed, just over 75% were seen once; the top ten hold 6.5% to 7.5%. This sequence joins TRBV6-6 and TRBJ1-3; the D gene is possibly TRBD1 (5 bases). Here the sequenced sample was unsorted PBMCs, taken 2.2 years after starting antiretroviral therapy. The origin of this receptor is a man over 45 with HIV. The CDR3 DNA reads as TGTGCCAGCAGTTACTCGGCAGGGAACATATATTTT. It translates to CASSYSAGNIYF.